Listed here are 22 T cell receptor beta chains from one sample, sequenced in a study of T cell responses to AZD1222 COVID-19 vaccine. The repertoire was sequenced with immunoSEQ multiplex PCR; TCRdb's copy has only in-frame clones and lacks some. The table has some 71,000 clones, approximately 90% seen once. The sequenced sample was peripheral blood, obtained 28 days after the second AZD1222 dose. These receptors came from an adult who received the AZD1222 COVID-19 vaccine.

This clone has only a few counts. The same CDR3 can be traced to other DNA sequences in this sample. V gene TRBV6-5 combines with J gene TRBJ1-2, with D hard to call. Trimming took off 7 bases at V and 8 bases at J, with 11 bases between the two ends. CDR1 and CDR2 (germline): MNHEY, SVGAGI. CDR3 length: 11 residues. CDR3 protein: CASTGLGGYTF. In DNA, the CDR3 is TGTGCCAGCACCGGCCTGGGGGGCTACACCTTC.

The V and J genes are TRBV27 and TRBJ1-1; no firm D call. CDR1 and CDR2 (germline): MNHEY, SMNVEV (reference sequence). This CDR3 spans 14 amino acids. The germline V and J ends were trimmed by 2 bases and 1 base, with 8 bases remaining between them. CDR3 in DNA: TGTGCCAGCAGTTTAGCCCAGAGGAACACTGAAGCTTTCTTT. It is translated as CASSLAQRNTEAFF.

This chain's CDR3 is CATGTGANWDTQYF. The CDR3 DNA sequence: TGTGCCACCGGGACCGGGGCCAATTGGGATACGCAGTATTTT. The genes are TRBV15 and TRBJ2-3; tentatively, D is TRBD1 or TRBD2 (5 bases each). Germline V gene sequence: CDR1 LNHNV, CDR2 YYDKDF (reference sequence). V was shortened by 8 bases and J by 6 bases, with 18 bases between the two germline ends. The CDR3 covers 14 residues. Combining the CDR3 with reference TRBV15 and TRBJ2-3 gives the whole variable domain DAMVIQNPRYQVTQFGKPVTLSCSQTLNHNVMYWYQQKSSQAPKLLFHYYDKDFNNEADTPDNFQSRRPNTSFCFLDIRSPGLGDTAMYLCATGTGANWDTQYFGPGTRLTVL.

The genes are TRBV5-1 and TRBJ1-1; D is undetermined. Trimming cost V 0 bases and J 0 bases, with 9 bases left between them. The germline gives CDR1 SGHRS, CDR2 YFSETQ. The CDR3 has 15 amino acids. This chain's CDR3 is CASSLASTMNTEAFF. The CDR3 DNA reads TGCGCCAGCAGCTTGGCAAGTACCATGAACACTGAAGCTTTCTTT.

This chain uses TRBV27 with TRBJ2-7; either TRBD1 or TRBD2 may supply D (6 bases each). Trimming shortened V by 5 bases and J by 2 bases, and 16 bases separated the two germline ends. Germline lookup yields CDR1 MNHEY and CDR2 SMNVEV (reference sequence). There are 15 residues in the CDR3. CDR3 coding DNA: TGTGCCAGCAGTGCCAGGGGCGGAGGGGCCTACGAGCAGTACTTC. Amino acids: CASSARGGGAYEQYF.

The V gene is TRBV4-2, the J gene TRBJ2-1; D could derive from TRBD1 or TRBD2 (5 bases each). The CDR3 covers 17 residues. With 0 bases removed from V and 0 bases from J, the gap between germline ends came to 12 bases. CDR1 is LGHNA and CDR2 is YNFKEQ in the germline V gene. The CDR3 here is CASSQEGAGISYNEQFF. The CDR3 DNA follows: TGTGCCAGCAGCCAAGAAGGGGCGGGCATCTCCTACAATGAGCAGTTCTTC.

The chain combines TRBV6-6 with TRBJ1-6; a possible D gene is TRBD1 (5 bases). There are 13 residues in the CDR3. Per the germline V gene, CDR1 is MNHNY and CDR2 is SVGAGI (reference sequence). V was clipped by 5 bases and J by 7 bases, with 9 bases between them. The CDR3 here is CASSPRQNSPLHF. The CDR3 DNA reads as TGTGCCAGCAGTCCCCGACAGAATTCACCCCTCCACTTT.

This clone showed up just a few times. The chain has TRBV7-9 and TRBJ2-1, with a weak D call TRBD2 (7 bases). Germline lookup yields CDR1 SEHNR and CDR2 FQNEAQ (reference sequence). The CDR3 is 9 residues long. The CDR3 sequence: CAGGDEQFF. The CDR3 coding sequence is TGTGCAGGGGGGGATGAGCAGTTCTTC. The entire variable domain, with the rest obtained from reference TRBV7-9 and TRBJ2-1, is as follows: DTGVSQNPRHKITKRGQNVTFRCDPISEHNRLYWYRQTLGQGPEFLTYFQNEAQLEKSRLLSDRFSAERPKGSFSTLEIQRTEQGDSAMYLCAGGDEQFFGPGTRLTVL.

For the CDR3, the DNA is TGTGCCAGCAGTGAAACGGGCCGACAGGCGCTTGGCTACACCTTC. Its translation is CASSETGRQALGYTF. The gene calls are TRBV25-1 and TRBJ1-2; maybe TRBD1 (6 bases). The ends were cut back, 2 bases at V and 7 bases at J, with 17 bases in the middle. Germline loops: CDR1 MGHDK, CDR2 SYGVNS. The CDR3 has 15 residues.

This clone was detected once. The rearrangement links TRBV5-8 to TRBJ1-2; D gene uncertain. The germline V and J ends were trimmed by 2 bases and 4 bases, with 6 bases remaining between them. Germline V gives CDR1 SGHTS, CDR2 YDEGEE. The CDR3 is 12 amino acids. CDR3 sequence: CASSFPAYGYTF. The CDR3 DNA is TGTGCCAGCAGCTTCCCGGCCTATGGCTACACCTTC.

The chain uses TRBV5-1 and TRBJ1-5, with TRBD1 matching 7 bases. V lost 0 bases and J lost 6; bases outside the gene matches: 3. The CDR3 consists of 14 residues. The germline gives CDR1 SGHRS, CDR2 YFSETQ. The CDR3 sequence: CASSLVAGGQPQHF. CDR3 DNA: TGCGCCAGCAGCTTGGTGGCAGGGGGTCAGCCCCAGCATTTT.

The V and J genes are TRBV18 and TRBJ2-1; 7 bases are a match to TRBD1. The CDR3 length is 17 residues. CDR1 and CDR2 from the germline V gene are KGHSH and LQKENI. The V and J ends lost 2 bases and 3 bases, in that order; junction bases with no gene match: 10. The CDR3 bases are TGTGCCAGCTCACCATTTCAACTAGGACAGGACTACAATGAGCAGTTCTTC. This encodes CASSPFQLGQDYNEQFF.

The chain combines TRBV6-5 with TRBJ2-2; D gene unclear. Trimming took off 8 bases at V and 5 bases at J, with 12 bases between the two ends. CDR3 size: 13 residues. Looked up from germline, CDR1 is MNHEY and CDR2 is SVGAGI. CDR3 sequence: CASWSLRTGELFF. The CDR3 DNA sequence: TGTGCCAGCTGGAGCCTTCGGACCGGGGAGCTGTTTTTT.

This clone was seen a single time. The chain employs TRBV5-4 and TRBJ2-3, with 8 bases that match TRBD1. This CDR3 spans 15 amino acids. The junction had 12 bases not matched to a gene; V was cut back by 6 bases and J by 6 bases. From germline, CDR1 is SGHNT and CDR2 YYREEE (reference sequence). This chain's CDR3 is CASTPDQGAGDTQYF. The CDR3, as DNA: TGTGCCAGCACCCCTGATCAGGGGGCTGGCGATACGCAGTATTTT.

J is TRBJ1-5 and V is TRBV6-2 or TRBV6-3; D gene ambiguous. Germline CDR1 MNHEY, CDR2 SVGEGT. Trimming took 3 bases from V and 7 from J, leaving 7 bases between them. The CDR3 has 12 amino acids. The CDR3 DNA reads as TGTGCCAGCAGTTATTTCGGCCAGCCCCAGCATTTT. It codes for CASSYFGQPQHF.

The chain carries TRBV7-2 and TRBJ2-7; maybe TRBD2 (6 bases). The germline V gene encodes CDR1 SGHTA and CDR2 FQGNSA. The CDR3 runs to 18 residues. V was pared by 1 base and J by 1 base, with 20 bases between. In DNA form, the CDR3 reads TGTGCCAGCAGCTTAGGTCGGTCGAAGCGGGCGCTTTCCTACGAGCAGTACTTC. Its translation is CASSLGRSKRALSYEQYF.

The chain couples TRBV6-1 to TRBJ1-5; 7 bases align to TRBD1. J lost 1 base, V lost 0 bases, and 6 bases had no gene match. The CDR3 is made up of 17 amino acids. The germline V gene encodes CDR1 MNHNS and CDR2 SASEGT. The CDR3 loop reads CASSEAGQTLSNQPQHF. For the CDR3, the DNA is TGTGCCAGCAGTGAAGCGGGACAGACATTAAGCAATCAGCCCCAGCATTTT.

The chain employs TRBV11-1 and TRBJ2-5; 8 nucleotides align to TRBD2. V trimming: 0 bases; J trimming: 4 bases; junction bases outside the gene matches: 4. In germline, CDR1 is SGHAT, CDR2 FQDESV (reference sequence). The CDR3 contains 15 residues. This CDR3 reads CASSLAGTSVETQYF. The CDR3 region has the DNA TGTGCCAGCAGCTTAGCTGGGACTAGTGTAGAGACCCAGTACTTC.

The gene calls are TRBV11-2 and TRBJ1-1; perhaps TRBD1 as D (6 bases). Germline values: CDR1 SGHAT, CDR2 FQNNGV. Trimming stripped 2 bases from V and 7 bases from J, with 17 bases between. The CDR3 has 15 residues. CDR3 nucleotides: TGTGCCAGCAGCTTAAACGACAGGCCCTTGGGTGAAGCTTTCTTT. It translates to CASSLNDRPLGEAFF.

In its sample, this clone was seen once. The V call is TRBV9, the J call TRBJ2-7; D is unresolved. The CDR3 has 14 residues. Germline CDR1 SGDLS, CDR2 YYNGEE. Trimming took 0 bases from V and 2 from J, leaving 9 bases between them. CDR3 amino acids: CASSVDPRTYEQYF. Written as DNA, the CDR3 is TGTGCCAGCAGCGTAGACCCTAGGACCTACGAGCAGTACTTC.

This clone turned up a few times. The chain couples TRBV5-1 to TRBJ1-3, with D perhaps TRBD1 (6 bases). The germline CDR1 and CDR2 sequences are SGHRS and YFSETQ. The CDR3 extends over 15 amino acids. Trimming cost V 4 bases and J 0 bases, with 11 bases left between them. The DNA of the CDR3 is TGCGCCAGCAGCACCGGACAGACCTCTGGAAACACCATATATTTT. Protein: CASSTGQTSGNTIYF.

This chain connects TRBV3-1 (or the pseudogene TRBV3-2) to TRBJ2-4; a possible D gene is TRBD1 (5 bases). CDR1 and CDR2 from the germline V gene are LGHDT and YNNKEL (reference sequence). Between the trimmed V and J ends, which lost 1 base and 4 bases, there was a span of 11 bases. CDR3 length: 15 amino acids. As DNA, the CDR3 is TGTGCCAGCAGCCAAGGGGGCAGTTGGAAAAACATTCAGTACTTC. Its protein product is CASSQGGSWKNIQYF.